The 22 T cell receptor beta chains reported below all come from one sample, sequenced in a study of memory CD4+ T cells and cytomegalovirus serostatus. Single viable CD3+CD4+CD8-CD45RO+ cells were sorted as the memory CD4+ T cells. Method: immunoSEQ multiplex PCR; TCRdb's copy keeps in-frame clones and lacks some. The sample has approximately 92,000 clones, over 70% seen once. Sequencing was carried out using memory CD4+ T cells from blood. These receptor sequences come from an adult in good health and CMV-seropositive.

The chain is built from TRBV18 and TRBJ2-7, with D unclear. Between the trimmed V and J ends, which lost 6 bases and 1 base, there was a span of 4 bases. From germline, CDR1 is KGHSH and CDR2 LQKENI. The CDR3 runs 11 residues. The CDR3 reads CASSSSYEQYF. CDR3 sequence (DNA): TGTGCCAGCTCTTCATCCTACGAGCAGTACTTC.

This rearrangement joins TRBV11-3 to TRBJ2-1; the match to TRBD1 covers 7 bases. Trimming cost V 5 bases and J 7 bases; bases outside gene matches: 5. CDR1 and CDR2 (germline): SGHNT, YENEEA. The CDR3 runs to 13 residues. CDR3 protein: CASSDLRGNEQFF. The CDR3 DNA is TGTGCCAGCAGCGACCTCAGGGGGAATGAGCAGTTCTTC.

This clone was detected a few times. The rearrangement uses TRBV5-1 and TRBJ2-3, with D perhaps assigned TRBD1 or TRBD2 (7 bases each). The CDR3 runs 14 residues. Trimming shortened V by 3 bases and J by 3 bases, and 11 bases separated the two germline ends. Germline CDR1 is SGHRS and CDR2 is YFSETQ. The CDR3 region is CASSWQGGTDTQYF. In nucleotides, the CDR3 is TGCGCCAGCAGCTGGCAGGGGGGGACAGATACGCAGTATTTT.

The rearrangement uses TRBV4-3 and TRBJ2-7; a possible D gene is TRBD1 (5 bases). The CDR3 sequence is 14 residues long. Germline values: CDR1 LGHNA, CDR2 YSLEER. Trimming removed 0 bases from V and 4 bases from J, with 10 bases in between. The CDR3 nucleotides read TGCGCCAGCAGCCAAGATGTCAGGGATTACGAGCAGTACTTC. Translation gives CASSQDVRDYEQYF.

CDR3 loop: CASSWGSGNTGELFF. CDR3 sequence (DNA): TGCGCCAGCAGCTGGGGTAGCGGGAACACCGGGGAGCTGTTTTTT. This chain uses TRBV5-1 with TRBJ2-2; the D gene is possibly TRBD2 (6 bases). This CDR3 comprises 15 residues. Germline V CDR1 and CDR2: SGHRS, YFSETQ. V gave up 3 bases and J gave up 1 base, with 10 bases separating them.

V usage is TRBV2 and J usage is TRBJ2-5; 11 nucleotides line up with TRBD2. The J segment lost 2 bases and the V segment lost 7 bases, leaving 3 bases of the junction unmatched. Germline lookup yields CDR1 SNHLY and CDR2 FYNNEI. This CDR3 has 14 residues. CDR3 sequence reads: CASTGTSGQETQYF. The CDR3 bases are TGTGCCAGCACTGGGACTAGCGGACAAGAGACCCAGTACTTC.

The CDR3 here is CASSPTGYDTEAFF. In DNA, the CDR3 is TGTGCCAGCTCACCGACAGGGTACGACACTGAAGCTTTCTTT. The V call is TRBV18, the J call TRBJ1-1, with TRBD1 matching over 7 bases. The CDR3 totals 14 residues. CDR1 and CDR2 from the germline V gene are KGHSH and LQKENI. V lost 3 bases to trimming and J lost 3 bases; unmatched junction nucleotides: 4. The full variable domain, its missing parts supplied by reference TRBV18 and TRBJ1-1, is NAGVMQNPRHLVRRRGQEARLRCSPMKGHSHVYWYRQLPEEGLKFMVYLQKENIIDESGMPKERFSAEFPKEGPSILRIQQVVRGDSAAYFCASSPTGYDTEAFFGQGTRLTVV.

The chain's CDR3 is CASRSQDQETQYF. The CDR3 DNA reads TGTGCCAGCAGGTCACAGGACCAAGAGACCCAGTACTTC. V and J are TRBV28 and TRBJ2-5, with D possibly matching TRBD1 (5 bases). The CDR3 contains 13 residues. V dropped 6 bases and J dropped 0 bases, with 8 bases sitting between them. The germline V gene has CDR1 MDHEN and CDR2 SYDVKM.

Only one count was recorded for this clone. The chain uses TRBV5-1 and TRBJ2-2, with D perhaps matching TRBD2 (5 bases). The germline V gene encodes CDR1 SGHRS and CDR2 YFSETQ. V lost 6 bases, J lost 0 bases, and 15 bases lay in between. The CDR3 spans 16 residues. CDR3 amino acids: CASTNTGFANTGELFF. The DNA of the CDR3 is TGCGCCAGCACCAACACGGGATTCGCGAACACCGGGGAGCTGTTTTTT.

The sample holds one count of this clone. The chain uses TRBV28 and TRBJ2-1; the match to TRBD2 covers 8 bases. The V gene's germline CDR1 is MDHEN and CDR2 SYDVKM. The V segment lost 3 bases and the J segment 8 bases; nucleotides outside the gene matches: 6. This CDR3 is built from 14 residues. The CDR3, as DNA: TGTGCCAGCAGTTTTGCGGGAGGCCGGGATGAGCAGTTCTTC. The encoded protein is CASSFAGGRDEQFF.

CDR3 sequence reads: CASSDRGETQYF. CDR3 coding DNA: TGTGCCAGCAGTGATCGGGGAGAGACCCAGTACTTC. This sequence joins TRBV6-1 and TRBJ2-5, with a tentative D call TRBD2 (5 bases). Germline CDR1 and CDR2: MNHNS and SASEGT. The CDR3 runs to 12 residues. The ends were cut back, 3 bases at V and 4 bases at J, with 6 bases in the middle.

The chain is built from TRBV10-3 and TRBJ2-1; possibly TRBD2 for D (6 bases). The CDR3 totals 16 residues. CDR1 is ENHRY and CDR2 is SYGVKD in the germline V gene. V was pared by 4 bases and J by 6 bases, with 19 bases between. The CDR3 sequence: CAISAPSGDGGNEQFF. Written as DNA, the CDR3 is TGTGCCATCAGTGCCCCCAGTGGGGACGGGGGCAATGAGCAGTTCTTC.

J is TRBJ1-5 and V is TRBV10-3, with 9 bases identical to TRBD1. The CDR3 has 14 amino acids. With 6 bases clipped from V and 1 base from J, the junction kept 1 base outside the gene matches. Germline CDR1 ENHRY, CDR2 SYGVKD. As DNA, the CDR3 is TGTGCCATCAGCGGACAGGGGAGCAATCAGCCCCAGCATTTT. This translates into CAISGQGSNQPQHF.

V is TRBV5-8 and J is TRBJ2-3; D may be TRBD1 (6 bases). Per the germline V gene, CDR1 is SGHTS and CDR2 is YDEGEE. Trimming removed 4 bases at V and 6 bases at J, with 15 bases between. The CDR3 runs 14 residues. The CDR3 region has the DNA TGTGCCAGCAGCCCTGGACAGATGGGGGATACGCAGTATTTT. It encodes CASSPGQMGDTQYF. Looking up the rest from reference TRBV5-8 and TRBJ2-3 gives the full variable domain: EAGVTQSPTHLIKTRGQQATLRCSPISGHTSVYWYQQALGLGLQFLLWYDEGEERNRGNFPPRFSGRQFPNYSSELNVNALELEDSALYLCASSPGQMGDTQYFGPGTRLTVL.

The chain is built from TRBV6-6 and TRBJ1-2; tentative D call: TRBD1 (5 bases). V was trimmed by 0 bases and J by 4 bases, leaving 12 bases between them. This CDR3 comprises 15 residues. Germline loops: CDR1 MNHNY, CDR2 SVGAGI (reference sequence). The CDR3 protein is CASSYSQGALYGYTF. CDR3 in DNA: TGTGCCAGCAGTTACTCGCAGGGTGCGCTCTATGGCTACACCTTC.

Only a few counts were recorded for this clone. The CDR3 here is CASSPWVLYGYTF. In DNA, the CDR3 is TGTGCCAGCTCGCCATGGGTCCTCTATGGCTACACCTTC. The chain joins TRBV18 to TRBJ1-2, with D uncertain. The V end lost 6 bases, the J end lost 4 bases, and 12 bases lay between the germline ends. This CDR3 spans 13 amino acids. Germline V gene sequence: CDR1 KGHSH, CDR2 LQKENI. The full variable domain, rest sourced from reference TRBV18 and TRBJ1-2, is NAGVMQNPRHLVRRRGQEARLRCSPMKGHSHVYWYRQLPEEGLKFMVYLQKENIIDESGMPKERFSAEFPKEGPSILRIQQVVRGDSAAYFCASSPWVLYGYTFGSGTRLTVV.

The rearrangement links TRBV6-5 to TRBJ2-2; no firm D call. CDR1 and CDR2 from the germline V gene are MNHEY and SVGAGI. This CDR3 has 15 amino acids. Trimming took off 4 bases at V and 0 bases at J, with 9 bases between the two ends. The CDR3: CASSLVPSNTGELFF. The CDR3, as DNA: TGTGCCAGCAGTTTAGTACCTTCGAACACCGGGGAGCTGTTTTTT.

The CDR3 spells CASSLRGQGDTEAFF. DNA for the CDR3: TGCGCCAGCAGTCTAAGGGGCCAGGGGGACACTGAAGCTTTCTTT. V and J are TRBV5-1 and TRBJ1-1; 7 bases align to TRBD1. Trimming took 5 bases from V and 3 from J; bases not matched to a gene: 10. The CDR3 runs to 15 residues. CDR1 is SGHRS and CDR2 is YFSETQ in the germline V gene.

The chain combines TRBV5-1 with TRBJ2-4; 7 nucleotides align to TRBD1. The CDR3 totals 14 residues. Germline loops: CDR1 SGHRS, CDR2 YFSETQ. Trimming cost V 0 bases and J 5 bases; bases outside gene matches: 2. CDR3 DNA sequence: TGCGCCAGCAGCTTGGGACAGGGAGAAAACATTCAGTACTTC. It translates to CASSLGQGENIQYF. Looking up the rest from reference TRBV5-1 and TRBJ2-4 gives the full variable domain: KAGVTQTPRYLIKTRGQQVTLSCSPISGHRSVSWYQQTPGQGLQFLFEYFSETQRNKGNFPGRFSGRQFSNSRSEMNVSTLELGDSALYLCASSLGQGENIQYFGAGTRLSVL.

The rearrangement joins TRBV15 to TRBJ2-1; D not certain. V lost 0 bases and J lost 2, with 5 bases in between. Looked up from germline, CDR1 is LNHNV and CDR2 is YYDKDF (reference sequence). The CDR3 consists of 14 residues. DNA of the CDR3: TGTGCCACCAGCAGAGATAGTGCCTACAATGAGCAGTTCTTC. Translation gives CATSRDSAYNEQFF.

The chain is built from TRBV6-1 and TRBJ1-2, with 9 nucleotides matching TRBD1. Germline V CDR1 and CDR2: MNHNS, SASEGT. Losses at the gene ends were 1 base for V and 4 bases for J; bases not matched to a gene: 7. CDR3 size: 16 residues. In nucleotides, the CDR3 is TGTGCCAGCAGTGAAGGGGGACAGGGCTTTTCCTATGGCTACACCTTC. Its protein product is CASSEGGQGFSYGYTF.

This clone occurred once. The DNA for the CDR3 is TGTGCCAGCAGCCCCGGGACAGGGCTCACCGGGGAGCTGTTTTTT. It translates to CASSPGTGLTGELFF. The chain has TRBV7-2 and TRBJ2-2, with TRBD1 matching over 9 bases. Germline loops: CDR1 SGHTA, CDR2 FQGNSA. The CDR3 totals 15 residues. Germline trimming cut 5 bases from V and 4 bases from J; bases unmatched to any gene: 5.